This TCR beta chain was captured by sequencing in a study of T cells in Graves' hyperthyroidism and ophthalmopathy. This clonotype has at least ten counts. This CDR3 has 12 residues. Germline lookup yields CDR1 DFQATT and CDR2 SNEGSKA (reference sequence). The ends were cut back, 5 bases at V and 2 bases at J, with 9 bases in the middle. Amplified regions were TCR beta CDR3 sequences from RNA transcripts. HTBI primers were employed in a first-round RT-PCR of the TCR CDR3. TCRdb fed the multiplex PCR reads into MiXCR, producing one record per CDR3 protein. The sample consists of a few hundred thousand distinct CDR3 sequences, 13% to 15% of them appearing once. Disease duration under 2 months; hyperthyroidism patients were aged 18 to 65. The study left out patients who had uncontrolled infection, other autoimmune disease, pregnancy or lactation. Each diagnosis drew on symptoms, thyroxine, TRAb, thyroid ultrasound and orbital computed tomography findings. PBMCs were derived from roughly 10 ml fresh peripheral blood.

Material for sequencing was blood. This TCR came from a woman between 50 and 59 years old with Graves' hyperthyroidism that later progressed to Graves' ophthalmopathy. V and J are TRBV20-1 and TRBJ2-5; D perhaps matches TRBD2 (6 bases). The chain's CDR3 is CSASSEQETQYF. For the CDR3, the DNA is TGCAGTGCTTCTAGCGAGCAAGAGACCCAGTACTTC.